The TCR beta chain described here comes from a study of T-cell reconstitution after alpha-beta-depleted transplantation in children. This clonotype was detected a few times. The germline V and J ends were trimmed by 0 bases and 5 bases, with 9 bases remaining between them. Germline values: CDR1 SGHRS, CDR2 YFSETQ. The CDR3 has 14 residues. The library targeted TCRbeta and was prepared with unique molecular identifiers. TCRdb re-called the PCR reads with MiXCR, one entry per CDR3 protein. The repertoire holds hundreds of thousands of distinct CDR3 sequences, with about 15% as singletons. The rearrangement uses TRBV5-1 and TRBJ2-1; no clear D gene. This TCR derives from a male patient under 18 who had a stem cell transplant for acute lymphoblastic leukemia, so the T cells may come from the graft donor. The sequenced sample was PBMCs, mostly from graft donor cells, obtained 360 days after TCRalphabeta/CD19-depleted stem cell transplant. The CDR3, as DNA: TGCGCCAGCAGCTTGGCCGGACCTAACAATGAGCAGTTCTTC. Protein product: CASSLAGPNNEQFF.